This T cell receptor beta chain was retrieved from a study of radiation and T cells in renal cell carcinoma. Overall study results and limits: No pretreatment tumor biopsies were available for baseline clonotypes. In blood, top tumor clones expanded by 2 weeks, shrinking by 4.

Per germline, CDR1 LNHDA and CDR2 SQIVND (reference sequence). Germline trimming cut 2 bases from V and 3 bases from J; bases unmatched to any gene: 4. This CDR3 region has 15 residues. Time point: baseline pretreatment blood. Regarding treatment: 15 Gy SBRT to primary tumor, nephrectomy 4 weeks later. Only in-frame clones appear in the TCRdb table, and some are missing; sequencing was by immunoSEQ multiplex PCR. The table includes about 50,000 clones, approximately 80% detected once. This clone came up once. Its antigen is still unknown. This TCR was sampled from an older woman with renal cell carcinoma. The sequencing used blood, collected from a patient whose treatment included radiotherapy and nephrectomy. The genes are TRBV19 and TRBJ2-3, with 8 bases matching TRBD2. The CDR3, as DNA: TGTGCCAGTAGTATACGGGAGGGCCAAACAGATACGCAGTATTTT. Translating gives CASSIREGQTDTQYF.